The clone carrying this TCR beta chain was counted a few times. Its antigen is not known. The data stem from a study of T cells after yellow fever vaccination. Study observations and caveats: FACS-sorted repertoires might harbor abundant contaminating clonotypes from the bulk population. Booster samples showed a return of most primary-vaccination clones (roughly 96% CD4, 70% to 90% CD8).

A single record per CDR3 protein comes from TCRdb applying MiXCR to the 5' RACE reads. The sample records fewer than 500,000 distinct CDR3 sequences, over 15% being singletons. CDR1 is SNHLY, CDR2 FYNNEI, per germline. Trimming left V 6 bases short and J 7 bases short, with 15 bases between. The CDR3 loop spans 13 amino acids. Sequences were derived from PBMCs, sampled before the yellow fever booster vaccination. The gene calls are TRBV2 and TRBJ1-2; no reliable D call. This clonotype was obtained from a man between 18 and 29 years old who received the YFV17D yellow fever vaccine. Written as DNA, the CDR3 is TGTGCCAGCAGCCCTCGGGGAGCCTCTGGCTACACCTTC. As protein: CASSPRGASGYTF.